These 29 T cell receptor beta chains share one sample of origin, sequenced in a study of T cells in Graves' hyperthyroidism and ophthalmopathy. Regions amplified from RNA transcripts were the TCR beta CDR3 regions. TCR CDR3 regions were first amplified by RT-PCR with HTBI primers. TCRdb fed the multiplex PCR reads into MiXCR, producing one record per CDR3 protein. The sample holds over 200,000 distinct CDR3 sequences; 17% are singletons and the top ten take 50%. What was sequenced was blood. The receptors here all came from a man aged 45-60 years with Graves' hyperthyroidism.

A few counts support this clonotype. The chain is built from TRBV5-8 and TRBJ2-6; TRBD2 matches at 7 bases. Germline V gene data show CDR1 as SGHTS and CDR2 as YDEGEE. Trimming removed 2 bases from V and 0 bases from J; junction bases left unmatched: 5. The CDR3 consists of 17 residues. The CDR3 protein is CASSLGRDYSGANVLTF. The CDR3 nucleotides read TGTGCCAGCAGCTTAGGCAGGGACTACTCTGGGGCCAACGTCCTGACTTTC.

The chain has TRBV28 and TRBJ1-5; D is unclear. CDR3 length: 14 residues. Germline V gives CDR1 MDHEN, CDR2 SYDVKM. Trimming took off 5 bases at V and 7 bases at J, with 15 bases between the two ends. CDR3 region: CASSLLPRIQPQHF. The CDR3 coding sequence is TGTGCCAGCAGTCTCTTACCCCGGATACAGCCCCAGCATTTT.

The CDR3 spells CASSELGGHSNQPQHF. The CDR3, as DNA: TGTGCCAGCAGTGAACTAGGGGGTCATAGCAATCAGCCCCAGCATTTT. This sequence joins TRBV2 and TRBJ1-5; D perhaps matches TRBD1 (6 bases). The V and J ends lost 2 bases and 0 bases respectively, with 11 bases between them. The CDR3 is 16 amino acids. Germline V gives CDR1 SNHLY, CDR2 FYNNEI.

In its sample, this clonotype was seen many times. The chain combines TRBV20-1 with TRBJ2-1, with a tentative D call TRBD2 (6 bases). The CDR3 extends over 16 amino acids. V gave up 3 bases and J gave up 1 base, with 16 bases separating them. CDR1 DFQATT and CDR2 SNEGSKA come from the germline V gene (reference sequence). The CDR3 loop reads CSARVRGARSYNEQFF. DNA of the CDR3: TGCAGTGCTAGGGTCCGCGGGGCTAGATCCTACAATGAGCAGTTCTTC.

This clonotype was seen ten or more times. The V gene is TRBV7-9, the J gene TRBJ2-7; 7 nucleotides line up with TRBD2. Germline assignment: CDR1 SEHNR and CDR2 FQNEAQ (reference sequence). CDR3 length: 17 residues. The ends lost 0 bases at V and 5 bases at J; junction bases unmatched: 13. This CDR3 reads CASSLAVSAGASNEQYF. The CDR3 bases are TGTGCCAGCAGCTTAGCGGTTTCGGCGGGAGCCTCGAACGAGCAGTACTTC. Complete variable domain (other parts from reference TRBV7-9 and TRBJ2-7): DTGVSQNPRHKITKRGQNVTFRCDPISEHNRLYWYRQTLGQGPEFLTYFQNEAQLEKSRLLSDRFSAERPKGSFSTLEIQRTEQGDSAMYLCASSLAVSAGASNEQYFGPGTRLTVT.

This clonotype was seen ten or more times. V gene TRBV2 combines with J gene TRBJ2-7; 10 bases are a match to TRBD1. Per germline, CDR1 SNHLY and CDR2 FYNNEI. Trimming at V came to 7 bases and at J to 6 bases, leaving 9 bases not matched to a gene. This CDR3 has 14 residues. CDR3 nucleotide sequence: TGTGCCAGCACTCCCGGACAGGGGGTTCCCGAGCAGTACTTC. This codes for CASTPGQGVPEQYF.

There are many counts of this clonotype. V is TRBV11-2 and J is TRBJ2-1; 9 bases are a match to TRBD1. Germline assignment: CDR1 SGHAT and CDR2 FQNNGV. V was pared by 5 bases and J by 5 bases, with 4 bases of the junction left unmatched. CDR3 length: 14 residues. CDR3: CASSPGTGHNEQFF. In DNA, the CDR3 is TGTGCCAGCAGCCCGGGGACAGGGCACAATGAGCAGTTCTTC.

In this sample, this clonotype turned up many times. The genes are TRBV7-9 and TRBJ2-1; D may be TRBD1 or TRBD2 (5 bases each). The CDR3 is 14 residues long. The germline CDR1 and CDR2 sequences are SEHNR and FQNEAQ (reference sequence). With 2 bases removed from V and 4 bases from J, the gap between germline ends came to 9 bases. This CDR3 reads CASSLTWGYNEQFF. As DNA, the CDR3 is TGTGCCAGCAGCTTAACTTGGGGGTACAATGAGCAGTTCTTC.

This clonotype was detected ten times or more. The chain joins TRBV20-1 to TRBJ2-5; no clear D. CDR1 DFQATT and CDR2 SNEGSKA come from the germline V gene (reference sequence). This CDR3 has 14 amino acids. V lost 1 base to trimming and J lost 1 base, with 10 bases between them. CDR3 sequence: CSARAIGPQETQYF. Written as DNA, the CDR3 is TGCAGTGCTAGAGCGATAGGTCCCCAAGAGACCCAGTACTTC.

The table lists this clonotype with many counts. The chain is built from TRBV28 and TRBJ2-3, with 8 bases lining up with TRBD1. V gave up 1 base and J gave up 1 base; unmatched junction bases: 1. CDR1 is MDHEN, CDR2 SYDVKM, per germline. This CDR3 has 15 amino acids. The CDR3 here is CASSLYRGGTDTQYF. DNA for the CDR3: TGTGCCAGCAGTTTATACAGGGGGGGCACAGATACGCAGTATTTT.

This clonotype was counted many times. The chain links TRBV3-1 to TRBJ2-3; no definite D call. The germline V gene encodes CDR1 LGHDT and CDR2 YNNKEL (reference sequence). Trimming took off 4 bases at V and 4 bases at J, with 12 bases between the two ends. This CDR3 has 14 amino acids. CDR3 sequence: CASSPIRAADTQYF. In DNA, the CDR3 is TGTGCCAGCAGCCCCATCCGAGCTGCAGATACGCAGTATTTT.

This clonotype appeared many times. This chain uses TRBV29-1 with TRBJ2-7; 10 positions agree with TRBD2. The CDR3 sequence is 13 residues long. V shed 5 bases, J shed 3 bases, and the junction held 4 bases outside the gene matches. The germline gives CDR1 SQVTM, CDR2 ANQGSEA. The CDR3 region is CSVRTSGNYEQYF. The CDR3, as DNA: TGCAGCGTTCGGACTAGCGGAAACTACGAGCAGTACTTC.

The genes are TRBV9 and TRBJ2-1, with a tentative D call TRBD1 (6 bases). Germline V gene sequence: CDR1 SGDLS, CDR2 YYNGEE. The length of the CDR3 is 15 residues. With 6 bases removed from V and 7 bases from J, the gap between germline ends came to 20 bases. For the CDR3, the DNA is TGTGCCAGCACCCCAGGGGTCGCCCAAAGGAATGAGCAGTTCTTC. Translating gives CASTPGVAQRNEQFF.

The sample holds a few counts of this clonotype. The chain combines TRBV12-3 or TRBV12-4 with TRBJ1-3, with 9 nucleotides matching TRBD1. This CDR3 is built from 14 residues. V gave up 6 bases and J gave up 4 bases; unmatched junction bases: 4. In DNA form, the CDR3 reads TGTGCCAGCAGAGGGACAGGGTTCGGAAACACCATATATTTT. It yields the protein CASRGTGFGNTIYF.

This clonotype was recorded at least ten times. This chain links TRBV2 with TRBJ2-3, with D unclear. This CDR3 contains 14 residues. V was cut by 6 bases and J by 2 bases, with 12 bases left in between. CDR1 is SNHLY and CDR2 is FYNNEI in the germline V gene. The CDR3 region is CASSFLESTDTQYF. DNA for the CDR3: TGTGCCAGCAGCTTCCTAGAGTCCACAGATACGCAGTATTTT.

This clonotype was seen a few times. V gene TRBV20-1 combines with J gene TRBJ1-1; 9 bases are shared with TRBD1. V gave up 2 bases and J gave up 4 bases; unmatched junction bases: 11. Per the germline V gene, CDR1 is DFQATT and CDR2 is SNEGSKA (reference sequence). This CDR3 comprises 16 residues. The CDR3 bases are TGCAGTGCTAGAAGGTGGGACAGGGTAAGGTTCACTGAAGCTTTCTTT. Translated: CSARRWDRVRFTEAFF.

This clonotype has ten or more counts. V usage is TRBV24-1 and J usage is TRBJ2-2; 9 bases line up with TRBD2. The CDR3 is 17 amino acids. Germline CDR1 is KGHDR and CDR2 is SFDVKD. The V and J ends lost 0 bases and 4 bases, in that order; junction bases with no gene match: 5. The CDR3, as DNA: TGTGCCACCAGTGATTTGCCCCTAGCGGGGCGCACCGGGGAGCTGTTTTTT. Translation gives CATSDLPLAGRTGELFF.

Notes on this clonotype: A much larger clone sits a single nucleotide away, making a read error possible. The rearrangement links TRBV12-3 or TRBV12-4 to TRBJ1-4; TRBD1 aligns across 9 bases. V shed 5 bases and J 8 bases; nucleotides not matched to a gene: 9. The CDR3 length is 15 residues. The CDR3 DNA reads TGTGCCAGCAGTCTCAGGGACAGGGAAAACGAAAAACTGTTTTTT. It translates to CASSLRDRENEKLFF.

The chain recombines TRBV19 with TRBJ2-7; 8 nucleotides match TRBD2. V gave up 2 bases and J gave up 3 bases; unmatched junction bases: 0. Germline V lookup: CDR1 LNHDA, CDR2 SQIVND (reference sequence). The CDR3 extends over 13 amino acids. CDR3: CASSILAGYEQYF. The CDR3 DNA follows: TGTGCCAGTAGTATACTAGCGGGCTACGAGCAGTACTTC.

The chain uses TRBV25-1 and TRBJ2-3, with a weak D call TRBD1 (7 bases). Germline V gene sequence: CDR1 MGHDK, CDR2 SYGVNS. CDR3 size: 12 residues. V shed 10 bases and J shed 3 bases, with 11 bases lying between them. CDR3: CATRGDTDTQYF. CDR3 DNA sequence: TGTGCCACCAGGGGGGATACAGATACGCAGTATTTT.

This clonotype was seen at least ten times. This chain joins TRBV7-9 and TRBJ2-3; D unclear. The CDR3 length is 17 residues. Germline loops: CDR1 SEHNR, CDR2 FQNEAQ (reference sequence). Trimming left V 5 bases short and J 3 bases short, with 21 bases between. The CDR3 reads CASSHLGLVAKTDTQYF. CDR3 bases: TGTGCCAGCAGCCACCTCGGGTTAGTGGCGAAGACAGATACGCAGTATTTT.

This clonotype has more than one count but fewer than ten. This chain links TRBV7-6 with TRBJ2-7; TRBD2 agrees at 9 bases. The V gene end was trimmed by 5 bases and the J gene end by 6 bases; junction bases not matched to a gene: 14. The CDR3 spans 16 residues. CDR1 and CDR2 from the germline V gene are SGHVS and FNYEAQ. CDR3 sequence (DNA): TGTGCCAGCAGCAAAGACGCGGGAGGGCCCCCCACCGAGCAGTACTTC. As protein: CASSKDAGGPPTEQYF.

The V gene is TRBV10-3, the J gene TRBJ1-6; TRBD1 is a possible D gene (5 bases). V was trimmed by 3 bases and J by 5 bases, leaving 8 bases between them. CDR3 size: 14 residues. Germline V lookup: CDR1 ENHRY, CDR2 SYGVKD. The chain's CDR3 is CAISEGGDNSPLHF. CDR3 nucleotides: TGTGCCATCAGTGAAGGAGGGGATAATTCACCCCTCCACTTT.

This clonotype occurred many times. The junction differs from germline at one of its ends, possibly a read error. CDR3 sequence reads: CSGEVRTSGSYEQYF. As DNA, the CDR3 is TGCAGCGGTGAAGTTCGGACTAGCGGGAGCTACGAGCAGTACTTC. This rearrangement joins TRBV29-1 to TRBJ2-7; 13 bases line up with TRBD2. The germline CDR1 and CDR2 sequences are SQVTM and ANQGSEA. This CDR3 has 15 residues.

This clonotype was observed at least ten times. The J gene is TRBJ2-7, the V gene TRBV11-2, with 9 bases identical to TRBD1. Germline V gives CDR1 SGHAT, CDR2 FQNNGV. The ends lost 5 bases at V and 4 bases at J; junction bases unmatched: 6. This CDR3 region has 14 residues. Here the CDR3 DNA reads TGTGCCAGCAGCCGGGGGACAGGGTCGTACGAGCAGTACTTC. Its translation is CASSRGTGSYEQYF.

A few counts support this clonotype. V usage is TRBV6-1 and J usage is TRBJ2-1, with 7 bases that match TRBD2. From germline, CDR1 is MNHNS and CDR2 SASEGT. CDR3 size: 16 residues. The J segment lost 4 bases and the V segment lost 6 bases, leaving 12 bases of the junction unmatched. CDR3 nucleotide sequence: TGTGCCAGCAGCCCAGATCAAAGCGGGAAATACAATGAGCAGTTCTTC. Its protein product is CASSPDQSGKYNEQFF.

This clonotype was seen more than once but under ten times. The rearrangement links TRBV5-1 to TRBJ2-2; a weak D match, TRBD1 (6 bases). CDR3 length equals 15 residues. The V gene lost 0 bases and the J gene lost 5 bases, with 11 bases spanning the gap. Germline CDR1 reads SGHRS; CDR2 reads YFSETQ. The CDR3 DNA follows: TGCGCCAGCAGCTTGGAAGGACAGAGAACCGGGGAGCTGTTTTTT. Amino acid sequence: CASSLEGQRTGELFF.

For the CDR3, the DNA is TGTGCCAGCAGTGGCTTGGCGGGAGGCGGCACAGATACGCAGTATTTT. This sequence encodes CASSGLAGGGTDTQYF. The chain couples TRBV6-1 to TRBJ2-3; 8 bases line up with TRBD2. The CDR3 runs 16 residues. V was pared by 4 bases and J by 1 base, with 7 bases of the junction left unmatched. Germline loops: CDR1 MNHNS, CDR2 SASEGT.

This clonotype was observed at least ten times. The chain is built from TRBV28 and TRBJ2-7; the D call may be TRBD1 or TRBD2 (7 bases each). This CDR3 spans 15 amino acids. V shed 6 bases and J shed 0 bases, with 15 bases lying between them. Looked up from germline, CDR1 is MDHEN and CDR2 is SYDVKM. CDR3 amino acids: CASSRGDSLSYEQYF. CDR3 DNA sequence: TGTGCCAGCAGCCGGGGGGACAGCCTCTCCTACGAGCAGTACTTC.